Presented here are 4 T cell receptor beta chains from one specimen sequenced in a study of CD8+ T cells in alopecia areata. Treatment in this sample: oral pan-JAK inhibitor, 5-10 mg twice daily. Investigators isolated RNA and reverse transcribed it into cDNA to act as the sequencing template. Produced via immunoSEQ multiplex PCR; TCRdb's table is partial and in-frame only. The table includes 250,000 to 300,000 clones, roughly 50% detected once. This specimen consisted of CD4+ T cells sorted from blood, obtained at week 24, from a patient treated with tofacitinib. These receptor sequences come from a human donor with alopecia areata.

This clone has a count of ten or more. This rearrangement joins TRBV4-1 to TRBJ1-4, with D possibly being TRBD1 (5 bases). The CDR3 has 14 amino acids. CDR1 and CDR2 (germline): MGHRA, YSYEKL. With 1 base removed from V and 7 bases from J, the gap between germline ends came to 10 bases. The CDR3 spells CASSQGQGREKLFF. Written as DNA, the CDR3 is TGCGCCAGCAGCCAAGGGCAGGGACGTGAAAAACTGTTTTTT.

The CDR3 sequence: CASSYSTPYNEQFF. CDR3 coding DNA: TGTGCCAGCAGTTACTCCACACCTTACAATGAGCAGTTCTTC. The rearrangement uses TRBV6-5 and TRBJ2-1; D is undetermined. CDR3 length: 14 amino acids. V was shortened by 0 bases and J by 4 bases, with 7 bases between the two germline ends. The germline CDR1 and CDR2 sequences are MNHEY and SVGAGI.

This clone was seen a few times. The chain is built from TRBV5-1 and TRBJ1-4; D call uncertain. The CDR3 runs to 14 residues. Germline V lookup: CDR1 SGHRS, CDR2 YFSETQ. V lost 2 bases, J lost 0 bases, and 5 bases lay in between. CDR3 nucleotides: TGCGCCAGCAGCTTCCGAGCAACTAATGAAAAACTGTTTTTT. It yields the protein CASSFRATNEKLFF.

This clone was counted between two and nine times. The chain combines TRBV10-3 with TRBJ1-2; D remains unclear. Per germline, CDR1 ENHRY and CDR2 SYGVKD. This CDR3 has 12 residues. V lost 3 bases and J lost 8, with 10 bases in between. The CDR3: CAISESRRGYTF. The CDR3 DNA sequence: TGTGCCATCAGTGAATCTCGGAGAGGCTACACCTTC.